This TCR beta chain originates from a study of blood T cell repertoires in COVID-19. Looking at the study overall: Acute and convalescent COVID-19 samples came from the United States, Italy and Spain. PBMCs, B-cell-depleted T cells, or T cells were the source of the cDNA or gDNA that made up the material.

Participant age was about 18 to 95 years, and participants resided in fewer than 30 US areas. V was trimmed by 2 bases and J by 7 bases, leaving 12 bases between them. Germline assignment: CDR1 SGHTA and CDR2 FQGNSA. This CDR3 is 15 amino acids long. In the original workflow: Using reference gene primer amplification, nucleated cell counts were estimated. Using immunoSEQ multiplex PCR, the repertoire was profiled, and TCRdb retains in-frame clones only, with some absent. D and trimming were read from the DNA, whereas the V and J calls and clone size are those reported in that table. The sample comprises roughly 150,000 clones, 80% to 85% of which are singletons, and approximately 5.3% rests with the top ten.

The sample taken for sequencing was PBMCs or T cells enriched from blood (not recorded which). The chain joins TRBV7-2 to TRBJ1-6; TRBD1 might be the D (5 bases). The clonotype was recovered from a man in his sixties or seventies who had been exposed to COVID-19. CDR3 sequence reads: CASSLSGTRNSPLHF. In DNA form, the CDR3 reads TGTGCCAGCAGCTTATCCGGGACTAGGAATTCACCCCTCCACTTT.